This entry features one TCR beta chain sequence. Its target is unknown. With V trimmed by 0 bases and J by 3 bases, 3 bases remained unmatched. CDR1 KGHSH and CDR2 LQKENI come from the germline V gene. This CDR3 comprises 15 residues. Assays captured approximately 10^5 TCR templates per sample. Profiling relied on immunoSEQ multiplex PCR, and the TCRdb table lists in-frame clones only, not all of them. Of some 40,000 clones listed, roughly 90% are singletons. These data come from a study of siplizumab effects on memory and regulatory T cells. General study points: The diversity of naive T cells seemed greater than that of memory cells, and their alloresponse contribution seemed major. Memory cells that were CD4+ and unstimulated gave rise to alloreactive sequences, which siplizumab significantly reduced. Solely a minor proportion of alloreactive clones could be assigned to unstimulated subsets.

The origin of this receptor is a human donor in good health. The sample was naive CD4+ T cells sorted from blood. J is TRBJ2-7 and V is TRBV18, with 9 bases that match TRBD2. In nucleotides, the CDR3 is TGTGCCAGCTCACCACCGACTAGCGGATTCTACGAGCAGTACTTC. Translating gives CASSPPTSGFYEQYF.